The subject of this entry is one T cell receptor (beta chain). Its cognate antigen is unknown. PBMCs that had been cryopreserved were the source of roughly 2 micrograms of genomic DNA for TCR beta libraries. TCRdb's copy holds only in-frame clones and misses some; the assay was immunoSEQ multiplex PCR. The profile shows 150,000 to 200,000 clones, about 88% of them singletons. The entry originates in a study of cytotoxic CD8 clonotypes in ibrutinib-treated CLL. Study-level information: Outcomes included some 24 partial and 2 complete responses; after median around 65 months, roughly 14 stayed remitted and approximately 12 progressed. Study outcomes and limitations: Increased clonality at ibrutinib response gave way to a return toward baseline at progression. Measured clonality at baseline was greater than in age-matched healthy donors and tracked with circulating CD8+ T-cell counts.

The CDR3 runs to 21 residues. Trimming left V 5 bases short and J 0 bases short, with 34 bases between. From germline, CDR1 is SQVTM and CDR2 ANQGSEA. Sequenced here: PBMCs, sampled at disease progression, from a patient treated with ibrutinib. The genes are TRBV29-1 and TRBJ1-1; possible D gene TRBD1, 5 bases. This TCR was recovered from a human donor with chronic lymphocytic leukemia. CDR3 in amino acids: CSVTLYALDDSQRVMNTEAFF. CDR3 sequence (DNA): TGCAGCGTTACCCTGTACGCGCTCGACGACAGCCAGCGAGTCATGAACACTGAAGCTTTCTTT.